The entry below describes one T cell receptor (beta chain). The method was immunoSEQ multiplex PCR; TCRdb's version includes in-frame clones alone and lacks a portion of them. The table includes some 120,000 clones, roughly 90% detected once. This entry is derived from a study of blood T cell repertoires in COVID-19. Study as a whole: T cells, B-cell-depleted T cells, or PBMCs provided the cDNA or gDNA that served as material.

Germline V gene lookup returns CDR1 MNHNS and CDR2 SASEGT. V lost 2 bases to trimming and J lost 7 bases; unmatched junction nucleotides: 5. The CDR3 extends over 15 amino acids. The sequencing input was peripheral blood. The TCR originated in a middle-aged man with acute or convalescent COVID-19. This chain connects TRBV6-1 to TRBJ2-1; TRBD2 aligns across 10 bases. The CDR3 DNA reads as TGTGCCAGCAGTGAACTAGCGGGAGTGCCGAATGAGCAGTTCTTC. Its translation is CASSELAGVPNEQFF.